This is a list of T cell receptor beta chains from one sample in a study of T cells in tumors after PD-1 blockade. Clones were sequenced by immunoSEQ multiplex PCR, and TCRdb holds only the in-frame ones, with some missing. The sample has about 19,000 clones; approximately 84% are singletons. This specimen consisted of PBMCs, obtained after anti-PD-1 therapy. These receptors were collected from a human donor with advanced basal cell or squamous cell carcinoma (not recorded which). Both conserved end residues are part of each CDR3. Fields, in order: clone size, V gene, J gene, D gene, CDR3 DNA, CDR3 protein. A D gene is named only where the DNA matches it firmly. Size is stated for part of the rows, as once, few or many counts, or as a class when the clone is expanded.

abundance: .
v_gene: TRBV6-1
j_gene: TRBJ2-7
d_gene: .
CDR3nt: TGTGCCAGCAGTGAAGGGCGGAGGGGCTCCTACGAGCAGTACTTC
CDR3aa: CASSEGRRGSYEQYF

abundance: .
v_gene: TRBV7-9
j_gene: TRBJ1-3
d_gene: .
CDR3nt: TGTGCCAGCAGCTTACTGGGGAGACCTGGAAACACCATATATTTT
CDR3aa: CASSLLGRPGNTIYF

abundance: .
v_gene: TRBV4-1
j_gene: TRBJ1-2
d_gene: .
CDR3nt: TGCGCCAGCAGCCGCCCCGACATTTTCTATGGCTACACCTTC
CDR3aa: CASSRPDIFYGYTF

abundance: .
v_gene: TRBV5-6
j_gene: TRBJ1-2
d_gene: TRBD1
CDR3nt: TGTGCCAGCAGCTTCCGGGACAGGCCCTATGGCTACACCTTC
CDR3aa: CASSFRDRPYGYTF

abundance: .
v_gene: TRBV14
j_gene: TRBJ2-2
d_gene: .
CDR3nt: TGTGCCAGCAGCCAAGATAATAGTGCGAACACCGGGGAGCTGTTTTTT
CDR3aa: CASSQDNSANTGELFF

abundance: .
v_gene: TRBV28
j_gene: TRBJ2-3
d_gene: .
CDR3nt: TGTGCCAGCAGTCCAGTAGAGGGGGAAGGGGATACGCAGTATTTT
CDR3aa: CASSPVEGEGDTQYF

abundance: .
v_gene: TRBV5-1
j_gene: TRBJ2-5
d_gene: .
CDR3nt: TGCGCCAGCAGCTTGATTGGACCGGGGGCCGGGGAGACCCAGTACTTC
CDR3aa: CASSLIGPGAGETQYF

abundance: .
v_gene: TRBV5-1
j_gene: TRBJ2-5
d_gene: .
CDR3nt: TGCGCCAGCAGCTTCATTGGCGTCCAAGAGACCCAGTACTTC
CDR3aa: CASSFIGVQETQYF

abundance: once
v_gene: TRBV3-1/TRBV3-2
j_gene: TRBJ2-6
d_gene: .
CDR3nt: TGTGCCAGCAGCACATTGCGCACCCTTCACAAAAGTCGGGCCAACGTCCTGACTTTC
CDR3aa: CASSTLRTLHKSRANVLTF

abundance: .
v_gene: TRBV15
j_gene: TRBJ2-5
d_gene: TRBD1
CDR3nt: TGTGCCACCAGAGGGACAGGGGTTCGGGAGACCCAGTACTTC
CDR3aa: CATRGTGVRETQYF

abundance: .
v_gene: TRBV2
j_gene: TRBJ1-5
d_gene: .
CDR3nt: TGTGCCAGCAGGGGAAGGATAGATAGCAATCAGCCCCAGCATTTT
CDR3aa: CASRGRIDSNQPQHF

abundance: .
v_gene: TRBV5-4
j_gene: TRBJ2-5
d_gene: .
CDR3nt: TGTGCCAGCAGCGTGGCCGGGACCCAAGAGACCCAGTACTTC
CDR3aa: CASSVAGTQETQYF

abundance: .
v_gene: TRBV25-1
j_gene: TRBJ2-3
d_gene: TRBD2
CDR3nt: TGTGCCAGCAGTGAATATACAGCGGGGGGGTTCACAGATACGCAGTATTTT
CDR3aa: CASSEYTAGGFTDTQYF

abundance: .
v_gene: TRBV5-1
j_gene: TRBJ2-2
d_gene: TRBD2
CDR3nt: TGCGCCAGCAGCTTGCCTAGCGGGAACACCGGGGAGCTGTTTTTT
CDR3aa: CASSLPSGNTGELFF

abundance: once
v_gene: TRBV13
j_gene: TRBJ2-1
d_gene: TRBD2
CDR3nt: TGTGCCAGCAGCTTAGACAGCGGGAGGGACCATGAGCAGTTCTTC
CDR3aa: CASSLDSGRDHEQFF

abundance: once
v_gene: TRBV6-5
j_gene: TRBJ2-7
d_gene: .
CDR3nt: TGTGCCAGCAGCGTGGGACGGCTAAGGACGCACGAGCAGTACTTC
CDR3aa: CASSVGRLRTHEQYF